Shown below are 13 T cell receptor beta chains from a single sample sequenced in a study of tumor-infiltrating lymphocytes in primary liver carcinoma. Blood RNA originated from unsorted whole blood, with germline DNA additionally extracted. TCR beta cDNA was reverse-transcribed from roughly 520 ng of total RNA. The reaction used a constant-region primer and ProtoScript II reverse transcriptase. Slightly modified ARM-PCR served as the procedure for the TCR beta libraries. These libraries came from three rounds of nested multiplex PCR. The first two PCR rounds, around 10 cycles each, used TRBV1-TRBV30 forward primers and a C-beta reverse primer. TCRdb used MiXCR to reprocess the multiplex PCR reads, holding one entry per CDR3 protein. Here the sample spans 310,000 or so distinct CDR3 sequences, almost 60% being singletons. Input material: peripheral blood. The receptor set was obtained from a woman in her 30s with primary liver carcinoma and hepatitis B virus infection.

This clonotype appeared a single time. The chain's CDR3 is CASSQRGAMNTEAFF. In DNA form, the CDR3 reads TGTGCCAGCAGTCAAAGGGGGGCCATGAACACTGAAGCTTTCTTT. The V call is TRBV7-2, the J call TRBJ1-1; a weak D match, TRBD1 (6 bases). V was shortened by 6 bases and J by 0 bases, with 14 bases between the two germline ends. The germline V gene encodes CDR1 SGHTA and CDR2 FQGNSA. The CDR3 is made up of 15 amino acids.

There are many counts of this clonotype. CDR3 protein: CASSPRGSEKLFF. DNA of the CDR3: TGTGCCAGCAGCCCGAGGGGTTCCGAAAAACTGTTTTTT. The chain is built from TRBV11-2 and TRBJ1-4, with a tentative D call TRBD1 (5 bases). This CDR3 region has 13 residues. Germline loops: CDR1 SGHAT, CDR2 FQNNGV. The germline V and J ends were trimmed by 5 bases and 8 bases, with 12 bases remaining between them.

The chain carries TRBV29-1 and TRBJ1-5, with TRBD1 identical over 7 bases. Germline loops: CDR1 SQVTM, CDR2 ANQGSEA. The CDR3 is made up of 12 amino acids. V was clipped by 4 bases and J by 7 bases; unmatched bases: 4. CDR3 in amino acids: CSVGEQGQPQHF. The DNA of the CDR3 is TGCAGCGTTGGGGAACAGGGGCAGCCCCAGCATTTT.

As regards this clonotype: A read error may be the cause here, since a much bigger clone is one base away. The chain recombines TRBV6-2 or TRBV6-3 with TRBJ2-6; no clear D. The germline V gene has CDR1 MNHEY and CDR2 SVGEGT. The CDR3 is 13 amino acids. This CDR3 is CASSFVGVNVLTF. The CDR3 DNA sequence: TGTGCCAGCAGCTTTGTTGGGGTCAACGTCCTGACTTTC.

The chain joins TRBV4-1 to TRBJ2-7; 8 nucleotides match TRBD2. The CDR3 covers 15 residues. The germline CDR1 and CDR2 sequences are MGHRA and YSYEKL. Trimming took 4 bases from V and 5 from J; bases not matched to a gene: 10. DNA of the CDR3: TGCGCCAGCAGCCGGGCCCCTAGCGGGCGAGACGAGCAGTACTTC. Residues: CASSRAPSGRDEQYF.

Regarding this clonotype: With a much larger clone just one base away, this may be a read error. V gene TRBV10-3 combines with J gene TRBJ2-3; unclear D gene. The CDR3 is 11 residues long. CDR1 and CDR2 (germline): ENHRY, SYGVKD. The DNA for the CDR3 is TGTGCCATCAGTGAGTTGGATATGCAGTATTTT. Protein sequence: CAISELDMQYF.

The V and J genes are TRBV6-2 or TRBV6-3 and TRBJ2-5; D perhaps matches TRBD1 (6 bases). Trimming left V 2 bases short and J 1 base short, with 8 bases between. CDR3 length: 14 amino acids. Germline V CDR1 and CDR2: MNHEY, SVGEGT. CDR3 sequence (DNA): TGTGCCAGCAGTTACCGGGACATCCAAGAGACCCAGTACTTC. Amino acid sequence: CASSYRDIQETQYF.

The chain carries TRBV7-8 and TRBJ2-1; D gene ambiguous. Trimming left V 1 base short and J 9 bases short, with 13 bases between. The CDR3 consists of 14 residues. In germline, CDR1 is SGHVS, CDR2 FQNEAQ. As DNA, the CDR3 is TGTGCCAGCAGCTTAGAAGTCTCAATGGGTGAGCAGTTCTTC. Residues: CASSLEVSMGEQFF.

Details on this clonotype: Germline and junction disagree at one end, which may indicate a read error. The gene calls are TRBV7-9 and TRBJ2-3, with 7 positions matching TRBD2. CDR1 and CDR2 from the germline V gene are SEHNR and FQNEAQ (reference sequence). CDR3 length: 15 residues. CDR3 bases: TGTGCCAGCAGAGCGACTAGCCTATCCTCTGATATGCAGTATTTT. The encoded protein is CASRATSLSSDMQYF.

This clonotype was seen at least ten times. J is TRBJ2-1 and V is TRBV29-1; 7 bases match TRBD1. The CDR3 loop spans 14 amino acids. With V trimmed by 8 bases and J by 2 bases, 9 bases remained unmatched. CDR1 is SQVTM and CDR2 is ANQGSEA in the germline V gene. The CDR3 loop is CSFARDRAYNEQFF. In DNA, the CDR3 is TGCAGCTTCGCTCGGGACAGAGCCTACAATGAGCAGTTCTTC.

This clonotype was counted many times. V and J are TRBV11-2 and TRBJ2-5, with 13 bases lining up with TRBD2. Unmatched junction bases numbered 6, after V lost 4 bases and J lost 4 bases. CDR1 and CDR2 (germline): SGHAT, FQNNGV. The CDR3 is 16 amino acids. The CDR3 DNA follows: TGTGCCAGCAGCTATCAGACTAGCGGGAGGCCAGAGACCCAGTACTTC. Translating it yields CASSYQTSGRPETQYF.

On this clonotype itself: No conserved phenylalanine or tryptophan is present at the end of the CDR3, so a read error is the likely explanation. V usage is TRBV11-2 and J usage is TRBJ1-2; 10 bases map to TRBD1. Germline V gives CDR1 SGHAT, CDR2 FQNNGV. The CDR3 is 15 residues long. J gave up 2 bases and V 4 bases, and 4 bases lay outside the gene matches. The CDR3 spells CASSSRDRGNYGYTI. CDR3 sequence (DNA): TGTGCCAGCAGCTCCCGGGACAGGGGAAACTATGGCTACACCATC.

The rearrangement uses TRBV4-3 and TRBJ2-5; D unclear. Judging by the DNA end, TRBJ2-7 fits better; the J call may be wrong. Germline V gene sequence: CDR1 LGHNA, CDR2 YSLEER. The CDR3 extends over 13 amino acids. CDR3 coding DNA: TGCGCCAGCAGAACTGGGTTCACCTACGAGCAGTACTTC. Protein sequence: CASRTGFTYEQYF.